These 21 T cell receptor beta chains were sequenced from one sample in a study of response to subunit inactivated influenza vaccine. TCRdb reprocessed the RT-PCR reads with MiXCR, giving one entry per CDR3 protein. Among roughly 170,000 distinct CDR3 sequences listed, around a tenth were seen once. The starting material was non-naive T cells sorted from PBMCs, obtained on the day of vaccination. The receptors derive from a man between 50 and 59 years old who received an inactivated influenza vaccine.

This clonotype occurred once. The chain carries TRBV15 and TRBJ2-7; 9 bases line up with TRBD1. J was trimmed by 6 bases and V by 8 bases; bases with no gene match: 5. CDR1 and CDR2 from the germline V gene are LNHNV and YYDKDF (reference sequence). This CDR3 has 12 residues. CDR3 residues: CATGQGRSEQYF. In DNA form, the CDR3 reads TGTGCCACCGGACAGGGGAGATCCGAGCAGTACTTC. Full variable domain (remainder filled in from reference TRBV15 and TRBJ2-7): DAMVIQNPRYQVTQFGKPVTLSCSQTLNHNVMYWYQQKSSQAPKLLFHYYDKDFNNEADTPDNFQSRRPNTSFCFLDIRSPGLGDTAMYLCATGQGRSEQYFGPGTRLTVT.

The table lists this clonotype with a few counts. The rearrangement uses TRBV6-5 and TRBJ1-1; TRBD1 is a possible D gene (5 bases). Germline V gives CDR1 MNHEY, CDR2 SVGAGI. Trimming left V 5 bases short and J 1 base short, with 11 bases between. This CDR3 is built from 14 residues. Here the CDR3 DNA reads TGTGCCAGCAGTACTAATAGGGGGAACACTGAAGCTTTCTTT. Its protein is CASSTNRGNTEAFF.

The rearrangement uses TRBV7-2 and TRBJ2-3; TRBD2 aligns across 11 bases. The germline V gene encodes CDR1 SGHTA and CDR2 FQGNSA. V was clipped by 3 bases and J by 5 bases; unmatched bases: 7. The length of the CDR3 is 16 residues. This CDR3 is CASSFTSGSTGDTQYF. DNA for the CDR3: TGTGCCAGCAGCTTTACTAGCGGGAGTACGGGAGATACGCAGTATTTT.

This clonotype was detected a few times. This sequence joins TRBV28 and TRBJ1-1; TRBD1 agrees at 9 bases. The ends lost 4 bases at V and 5 bases at J; junction bases unmatched: 2. Germline V CDR1 and CDR2: MDHEN, SYDVKM. The CDR3 is made up of 13 amino acids. The chain's CDR3 is CASSSTGGTEAFF. The CDR3 region has the DNA TGTGCCAGCAGTTCGACAGGGGGAACTGAAGCTTTCTTT.

This clonotype was detected many times. This CDR3 reads CASSLVNGTTFHSNQPQHF. The CDR3 region has the DNA TGTGCCAGCAGCTTAGTCAACGGGACGACCTTCCATAGCAATCAGCCCCAGCATTTT. The J gene is TRBJ1-5, the V gene TRBV7-4; D perhaps matches TRBD1 (5 bases). Trimming left V 1 base short and J 0 bases short, with 19 bases between. This CDR3 region has 19 residues. Germline CDR1 reads SGHVT; CDR2 reads SQSDAQ.

The chain carries TRBV13 and TRBJ2-7; TRBD1 matches at 10 bases. The length of the CDR3 is 16 residues. In germline, CDR1 is PRHDT, CDR2 FYEKMQ (reference sequence). The junction had 8 bases not matched to a gene; V was cut back by 5 bases and J by 1 base. The CDR3 spells CASSRDRGGGSYEQYF. CDR3 DNA: TGTGCCAGCAGCCGGGACAGGGGCGGTGGATCCTACGAGCAGTACTTC.

This clonotype was detected many times. This rearrangement joins TRBV14 to TRBJ2-7; 11 bases match TRBD2. The germline CDR1 and CDR2 sequences are SGHDN and FVKESK. This CDR3 contains 22 residues. J was trimmed by 6 bases and V by 1 base; bases with no gene match: 26. The CDR3 loop reads CASSQGPGQGILNLAGGPEQYF. Here the CDR3 DNA reads TGTGCCAGCAGCCAAGGTCCGGGACAGGGCATCCTAAACCTAGCGGGAGGCCCCGAGCAGTACTTC. The full variable domain, completed using reference TRBV14 and TRBJ2-7, is EAGVTQFPSHSVIEKGQTVTLRCDPISGHDNLYWYRRVMGKEIKFLLHFVKESKQDESGMPNNRFLAERTGGTYSTLKVQPAELEDSGVYFCASSQGPGQGILNLAGGPEQYFGPGTRLTVT.

This clonotype was counted only a few times. The chain couples TRBV5-6 to TRBJ1-5; 7 bases line up with TRBD1. CDR3 length equals 15 residues. With 4 bases clipped from V and 2 bases from J, the junction kept 6 bases outside the gene matches. Germline V CDR1 and CDR2: SGHDT, YYEEEE. The CDR3 reads CASSIRGGGNQPQHF. The CDR3 DNA sequence: TGTGCCAGCAGCATCAGGGGGGGGGGCAATCAGCCCCAGCATTTT.

This clonotype was picked up a small number of times. The V call is TRBV6-2 or TRBV6-3, the J call TRBJ1-2, with a possible D match to TRBD1 (5 bases). The germline gives CDR1 MNHEY, CDR2 SVGEGT. This CDR3 contains 12 residues. Trimming removed 11 bases from V and 8 bases from J, with 18 bases in between. DNA for the CDR3: TGTGCCGTACAGGCCTTGAGGTTCGGCTACACCTTC. This sequence encodes CAVQALRFGYTF.

The V gene is TRBV10-3, the J gene TRBJ2-2; D possibly corresponds to TRBD1 (6 bases). With 10 bases removed from V and 7 bases from J, the gap between germline ends came to 25 bases. CDR3 size: 16 residues. CDR1 and CDR2 from the germline V gene are ENHRY and SYGVKD. CDR3 sequence: CASTRGPEGVGGELFF. CDR3 in DNA: TGTGCCAGCACTCGAGGTCCCGAGGGGGTCGGCGGGGAGCTGTTTTTT.

This clonotype was picked up a small number of times. The chain combines TRBV15 with TRBJ2-3, with a weak D call TRBD1 (5 bases). Trimming pared 1 base from V and 4 bases from J, leaving 9 bases between. Germline V gives CDR1 LNHNV, CDR2 YYDKDF (reference sequence). This CDR3 contains 14 residues. The DNA of the CDR3 is TGTGCCACCAGCAGAGGGGGCGTAGCAGATACGCAGTATTTT. It codes for CATSRGGVADTQYF.

This clonotype was observed many times. The V call is TRBV2, the J call TRBJ2-3, with D possibly matching TRBD2 (5 bases). Germline assignment: CDR1 SNHLY and CDR2 FYNNEI. The CDR3 loop spans 15 amino acids. The V gene lost 3 bases and the J gene lost 0 bases, with 10 bases spanning the gap. CDR3 in amino acids: CASSDTLASTDTQYF. The CDR3 DNA follows: TGTGCCAGCAGTGATACGCTAGCTAGCACAGATACGCAGTATTTT.

As concerns this clonotype: Its ends do not fully match the called genes, so a read error is possible. This chain connects TRBV4-3 to TRBJ2-7, with 10 bases matching TRBD1. The CDR3 consists of 15 residues. The germline CDR1 and CDR2 sequences are LGHNA and YSLEER. CDR3 sequence: CSSSQRDRGPYEQYF. For the CDR3, the DNA is TGCTCCAGCAGCCAAAGGGACAGGGGACCCTACGAGCAGTACTTC.

In its sample, this clonotype was seen many times. The CDR3 is CASSSSRGDSRYEQYF. The CDR3 bases are TGTGCCAGCAGCTCCTCGAGGGGGGACAGCCGCTACGAGCAGTACTTC. The J gene is TRBJ2-7, the V gene TRBV7-2; possibly TRBD1 for D (7 bases). The germline V and J ends were trimmed by 4 bases and 3 bases, with 19 bases remaining between them. The V gene's germline CDR1 is SGHTA and CDR2 FQGNSA. This CDR3 has 16 amino acids.

There are a few counts of this clonotype. The rearrangement joins TRBV6-1 to TRBJ2-3, with a weak D call TRBD1 (5 bases). Germline-derived CDR1 and CDR2 are MNHNS and SASEGT. The CDR3 runs 16 residues. Trimming left V 5 bases short and J 3 bases short, with 18 bases between. The CDR3 DNA follows: TGTGCCAGCAGTCCTCTGGGCAGGGTACTTACAGATACGCAGTATTTT. Translation: CASSPLGRVLTDTQYF.

This clonotype has ten or more counts. This sequence joins TRBV11-3 and TRBJ2-1; 8 bases map to TRBD2. The CDR3 sequence is 15 residues long. Germline V CDR1 and CDR2: SGHNT, YENEEA. V was pared by 1 base and J by 6 bases, with 5 bases of the junction left unmatched. The DNA of the CDR3 is TGTGCCAGCAGCTTAGGGGCTAGCGGGTCCAATGAGCAGTTCTTC. Encoded protein: CASSLGASGSNEQFF.

A few counts support this clonotype. This sequence joins TRBV2 and TRBJ2-3, with a tentative D call TRBD2 (6 bases). Between the trimmed V and J ends, which lost 4 bases and 5 bases, there was a span of 13 bases. Germline CDR1 and CDR2: SNHLY and FYNNEI. This CDR3 is built from 14 residues. CDR3 region: CASSVGGALDTQYF. The CDR3 nucleotides read TGTGCCAGCAGTGTAGGAGGGGCCTTAGATACGCAGTATTTT.

At least ten counts were recorded for this clonotype. The gene calls are TRBV2 and TRBJ2-3; D is unclear. Germline V gene lookup returns CDR1 SNHLY and CDR2 FYNNEI. This CDR3 is 15 amino acids long. V lost 4 bases and J 0 bases, leaving 11 bases between the germline ends. CDR3 nucleotide sequence: TGTGCCAGCAGTGGAGAAGGCCTCAGCACAGATACGCAGTATTTT. It translates to CASSGEGLSTDTQYF.

The rearrangement joins TRBV9 to TRBJ1-3; D remains ambiguous. This CDR3 is built from 17 residues. Trimming removed 4 bases at V and 0 bases at J, with 17 bases between. The germline V gene encodes CDR1 SGDLS and CDR2 YYNGEE. The CDR3 loop is CASSPSPSPRSGNTIYF. CDR3 DNA: TGTGCCAGCAGCCCCTCCCCTTCCCCCCGCTCTGGAAACACCATATATTTT.

The V and J genes are TRBV11-3 and TRBJ2-5; D gene unclear. CDR1 SGHNT and CDR2 YENEEA come from the germline V gene. CDR3 length equals 14 residues. V lost 2 bases and J 4 bases, leaving 11 bases between the germline ends. The CDR3 protein is CASSLSGPLETQYF. In DNA, the CDR3 is TGTGCCAGCAGCTTATCAGGACCTCTAGAGACCCAGTACTTC.

This clonotype was counted only a few times. The rearrangement links TRBV9 to TRBJ1-5; D may be TRBD1 (5 bases). V lost 3 bases and J lost 3, with 13 bases in between. This CDR3 has 15 amino acids. Germline assignment: CDR1 SGDLS and CDR2 YYNGEE. CDR3 coding DNA: TGTGCCAGCAGCGCCGACTCGGGACTCAATCAGCCCCAGCATTTT. It specifies CASSADSGLNQPQHF.